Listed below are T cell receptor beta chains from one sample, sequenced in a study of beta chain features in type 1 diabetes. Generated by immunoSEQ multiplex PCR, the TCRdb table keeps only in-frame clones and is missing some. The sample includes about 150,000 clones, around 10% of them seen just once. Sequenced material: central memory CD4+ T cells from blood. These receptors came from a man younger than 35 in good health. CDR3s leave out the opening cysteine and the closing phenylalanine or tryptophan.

CDR3aa: SVAGTGQETQY
j_gene: TRBJ2-5
v_gene: TRBV29-1

CDR3aa: ASSQGQGIGYT
j_gene: TRBJ1-2
v_gene: TRBV14

CDR3aa: ASSRDRDNEQF
j_gene: TRBJ2-1
v_gene: TRBV7-2

CDR3aa: ASSLERAGSETQY
j_gene: TRBJ2-5
v_gene: TRBV7-7

CDR3aa: ASSPASGTGNGYT
j_gene: TRBJ1-2
v_gene: TRBV18

CDR3aa: ASSRAAEYTYGYT
j_gene: TRBJ1-2
v_gene: TRBV4-2

CDR3aa: ASTLGQNTEAF
j_gene: TRBJ1-1
v_gene: TRBV6-1

CDR3aa: ASSKTSVAFGEQY
j_gene: TRBJ2-7
v_gene: TRBV6-5

CDR3aa: ASSRREQGSNGYT
j_gene: TRBJ1-2
v_gene: TRBV18

CDR3aa: ASSSTGLGNIQY
j_gene: TRBJ2-4
v_gene: TRBV28

CDR3aa: ATSTTFHGNVLT
j_gene: TRBJ2-6
v_gene: TRBV15

CDR3aa: ASSPTHYEQY
j_gene: TRBJ2-7
v_gene: TRBV7-8

CDR3aa: ASSPYEQY
j_gene: TRBJ2-7
v_gene: TRBV9

CDR3aa: ASSQDVKVVYEQY
j_gene: TRBJ2-7
v_gene: TRBV4-3

CDR3aa: ASSPESGLY
j_gene: TRBJ2-7
v_gene: TRBV18

CDR3aa: ASTVTGLPFNEKLF
j_gene: TRBJ1-4
v_gene: TRBV6-7

CDR3aa: ASSDFYEQY
j_gene: TRBJ2-7
v_gene: TRBV25-1

CDR3aa: ASSVTRGFEQY
j_gene: NA
v_gene: TRBV7-9

CDR3aa: ASSPAVTYEQY
j_gene: TRBJ2-7
v_gene: TRBV18

CDR3aa: ASSLDVAKNIQY
j_gene: TRBJ2-4
v_gene: TRBV7-2

CDR3aa: ASSVGVSLAEIGAQY
j_gene: TRBJ2-3
v_gene: TRBV9

CDR3aa: ASTSGRTGELF
j_gene: TRBJ2-2
v_gene: TRBV6-1

CDR3aa: ASRQTLNQPQH
j_gene: TRBJ1-5
v_gene: TRBV6-5

CDR3aa: ASSRGTSGGTYNEQF
j_gene: TRBJ2-1
v_gene: TRBV9

CDR3aa: ASSLGEGGTYEQY
j_gene: TRBJ2-7
v_gene: TRBV7-7

CDR3aa: ASSFKNTEAF
j_gene: TRBJ1-1
v_gene: TRBV13

CDR3aa: ASSLPLGPGYEQY
j_gene: TRBJ2-7
v_gene: TRBV28

CDR3aa: ASSQVQGLHEQY
j_gene: TRBJ2-7
v_gene: TRBV4-3

CDR3aa: ASSKPANEKLF
j_gene: TRBJ1-4
v_gene: TRBV19

CDR3aa: ASSRGGARNEQY
j_gene: TRBJ2-7
v_gene: TRBV7-9

CDR3aa: ASSDRTPTEAF
j_gene: TRBJ1-1
v_gene: TRBV21-1

CDR3aa: ASSALAGGTGELF
j_gene: TRBJ2-2
v_gene: TRBV25-1

CDR3aa: ASSNISAESAFGRSGIQY
j_gene: TRBJ2-4
v_gene: TRBV21-1

CDR3aa: ASSTRQGGREKLF
j_gene: TRBJ1-4
v_gene: TRBV28

CDR3aa: ASSVGGRGEQY
j_gene: TRBJ2-7
v_gene: TRBV9

CDR3aa: SASRITEAF
j_gene: TRBJ1-1
v_gene: TRBV20-1

CDR3aa: AIKGKGVAELF
j_gene: TRBJ2-2
v_gene: TRBV10-3

CDR3aa: ATSRDQGLGEKLF
j_gene: TRBJ1-4
v_gene: TRBV15

CDR3aa: ASSYERDGAKNIQY
j_gene: TRBJ2-4
v_gene: TRBV6-5

CDR3aa: ASSQERGAEQPQH
j_gene: TRBJ1-5
v_gene: TRBV4-3

CDR3aa: ASSLSSGRSDTQY
j_gene: TRBJ2-3
v_gene: TRBV7-2

CDR3aa: SGREAGANVLT
j_gene: TRBJ2-6
v_gene: TRBV29-1

CDR3aa: SAGAGGRQY
j_gene: TRBJ2-3
v_gene: TRBV20-1

CDR3aa: ASSVSAGNYYEQY
j_gene: TRBJ2-7
v_gene: TRBV9

CDR3aa: ATSRVSNEKLF
j_gene: TRBJ1-4
v_gene: TRBV15

CDR3aa: AVGFGSNTDTQY
j_gene: TRBJ2-3
v_gene: TRBV6-6

CDR3aa: ASSPNRQGNEQF
j_gene: TRBJ2-1
v_gene: TRBV18

CDR3aa: ASSRGGKGDTEAF
j_gene: TRBJ1-1
v_gene: TRBV4-2

CDR3aa: ASSKGRPGDEQY
j_gene: TRBJ2-7
v_gene: TRBV21-1

CDR3aa: ASSRDRAGNTIY
j_gene: TRBJ1-3
v_gene: TRBV4-1

CDR3aa: ASSLLGYQETQY
j_gene: TRBJ2-5
v_gene: TRBV5-1

CDR3aa: ASSGRLAGEGDTQY
j_gene: TRBJ2-3
v_gene: TRBV7-2

CDR3aa: ASSPSSGNTIY
j_gene: TRBJ1-3
v_gene: TRBV27

CDR3aa: ASSDPRRGSDEQF
j_gene: TRBJ2-1
v_gene: TRBV5-1

CDR3aa: ASSTVPGTSDYEQY
j_gene: TRBJ2-7
v_gene: TRBV19

CDR3aa: ASSTTGGTDTQY
j_gene: TRBJ2-3
v_gene: TRBV7-2

CDR3aa: ASSLAIGQASYNEQF
j_gene: TRBJ2-1
v_gene: TRBV7-6

CDR3aa: ASTPSPAGGYEQY
j_gene: TRBJ2-7
v_gene: TRBV7-2

CDR3aa: ASTKAGSNQPQH
j_gene: TRBJ1-5
v_gene: TRBV2

CDR3aa: ASSAQSLNQPQH
j_gene: TRBJ1-5
v_gene: TRBV18